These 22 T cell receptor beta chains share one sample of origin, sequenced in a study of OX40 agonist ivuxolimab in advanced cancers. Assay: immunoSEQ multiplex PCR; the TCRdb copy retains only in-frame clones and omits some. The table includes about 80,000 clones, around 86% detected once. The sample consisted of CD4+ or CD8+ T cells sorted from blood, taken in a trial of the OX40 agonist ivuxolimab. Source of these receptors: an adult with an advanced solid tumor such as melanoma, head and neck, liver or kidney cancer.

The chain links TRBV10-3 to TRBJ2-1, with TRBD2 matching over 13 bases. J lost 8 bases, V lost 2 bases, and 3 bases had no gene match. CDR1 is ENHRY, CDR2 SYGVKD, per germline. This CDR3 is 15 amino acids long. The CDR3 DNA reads TGTGCCATCAGTGAGGGACTAGCGGGAGCGGATGAGCAGTTCTTC. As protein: CAISEGLAGADEQFF.

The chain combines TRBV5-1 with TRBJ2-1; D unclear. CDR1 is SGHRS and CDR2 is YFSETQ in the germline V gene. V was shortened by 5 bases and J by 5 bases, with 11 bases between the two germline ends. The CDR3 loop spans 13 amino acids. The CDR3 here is CASRERTNNEQFF. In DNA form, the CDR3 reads TGCGCCAGCAGGGAGAGGACCAACAATGAGCAGTTCTTC.

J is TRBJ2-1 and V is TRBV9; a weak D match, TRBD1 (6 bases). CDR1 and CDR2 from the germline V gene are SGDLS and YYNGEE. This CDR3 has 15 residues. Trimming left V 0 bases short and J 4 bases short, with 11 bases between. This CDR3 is CASSVAQGFYNEQFF. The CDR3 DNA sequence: TGTGCCAGCAGCGTAGCCCAGGGGTTTTACAATGAGCAGTTCTTC.

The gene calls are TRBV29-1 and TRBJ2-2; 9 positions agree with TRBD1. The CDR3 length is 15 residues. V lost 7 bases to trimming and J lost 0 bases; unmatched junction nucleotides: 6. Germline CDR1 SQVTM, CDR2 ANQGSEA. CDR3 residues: CSGGRQGANTGELFF. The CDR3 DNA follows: TGCAGCGGGGGACGACAGGGGGCGAACACCGGGGAGCTGTTTTTT.

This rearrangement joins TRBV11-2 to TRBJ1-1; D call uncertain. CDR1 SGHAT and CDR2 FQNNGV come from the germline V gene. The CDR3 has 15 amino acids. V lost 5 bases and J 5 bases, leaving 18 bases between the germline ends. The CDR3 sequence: CASSPFGKMGTEAFF. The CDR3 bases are TGTGCCAGCAGCCCCTTCGGGAAGATGGGGACTGAAGCTTTCTTT.

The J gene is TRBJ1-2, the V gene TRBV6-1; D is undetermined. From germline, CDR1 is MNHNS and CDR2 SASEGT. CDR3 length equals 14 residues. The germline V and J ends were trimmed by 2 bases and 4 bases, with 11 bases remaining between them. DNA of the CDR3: TGTGCCAGCAGTGAAAGCTTGCAGGTCTATGGCTACACCTTC. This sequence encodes CASSESLQVYGYTF.

In nucleotides, the CDR3 is TGTGTCAGAAGCTACCGGGGTTTCTATGGCTACACCTTC. It specifies CVRSYRGFYGYTF. V usage is TRBV7-5 and J usage is TRBJ1-2. TRBV7-5 is designated a pseudogene. This CDR3 comprises 13 residues.

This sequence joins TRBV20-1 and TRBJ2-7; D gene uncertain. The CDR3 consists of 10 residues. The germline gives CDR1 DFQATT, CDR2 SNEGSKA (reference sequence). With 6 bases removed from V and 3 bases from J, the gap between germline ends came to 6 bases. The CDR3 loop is CSATGYEQYF. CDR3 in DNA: TGCAGTGCCACGGGCTACGAGCAGTACTTC.

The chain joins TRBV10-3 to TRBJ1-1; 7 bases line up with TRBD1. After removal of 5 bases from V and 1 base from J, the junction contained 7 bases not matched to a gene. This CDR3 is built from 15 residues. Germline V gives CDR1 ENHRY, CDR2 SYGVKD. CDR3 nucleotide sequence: TGTGCCATCAGTTCTTCCGGGACAGCGAACACTGAAGCTTTCTTT. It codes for CAISSSGTANTEAFF.

The CDR3, as DNA: TGCGCCAGCAGCCAAGGACGTACTATTTACGAGCAGTACTTC. It is translated as CASSQGRTIYEQYF. J is TRBJ2-7 and V is TRBV4-1; no definite D call. Germline CDR1 reads MGHRA; CDR2 reads YSYEKL. Trimming stripped 1 base from V and 4 bases from J, with 11 bases between. The length of the CDR3 is 14 residues.

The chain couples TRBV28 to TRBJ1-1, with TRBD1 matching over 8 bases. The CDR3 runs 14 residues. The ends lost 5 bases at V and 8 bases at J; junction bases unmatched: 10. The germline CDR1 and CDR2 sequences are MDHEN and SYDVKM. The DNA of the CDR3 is TGTGCCAGCAGTGACTACTACCGGGACAGGGAAGCTTTCTTT. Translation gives CASSDYYRDREAFF.

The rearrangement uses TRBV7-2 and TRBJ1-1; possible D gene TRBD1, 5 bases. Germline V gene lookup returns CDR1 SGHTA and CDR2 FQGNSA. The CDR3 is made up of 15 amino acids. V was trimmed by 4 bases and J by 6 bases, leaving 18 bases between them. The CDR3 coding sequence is TGTGCCAGCAGCTCCTCCGCGACAGCCATCGCTGAAGCTTTCTTT. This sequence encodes CASSSSATAIAEAFF.

The CDR3 DNA reads TGTGCCAGCAGCTTAACCTTCCAAGAGACCCAGTACTTC. It translates to CASSLTFQETQYF. V usage is TRBV5-4 and J usage is TRBJ2-5, with D uncertain. This CDR3 spans 13 amino acids. Trimming removed 2 bases at V and 1 base at J, with 6 bases between. Germline V gene data show CDR1 as SGHNT and CDR2 as YYREEE (reference sequence).

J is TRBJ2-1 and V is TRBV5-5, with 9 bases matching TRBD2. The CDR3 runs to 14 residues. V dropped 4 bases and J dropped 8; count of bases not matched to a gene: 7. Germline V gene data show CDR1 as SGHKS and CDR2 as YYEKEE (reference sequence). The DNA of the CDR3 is TGTGCCAGCAGCCGGTTAGCGGGAGTTTATGAGCAGTTCTTC. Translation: CASSRLAGVYEQFF. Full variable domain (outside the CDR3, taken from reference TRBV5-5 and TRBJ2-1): DAGVTQSPTHLIKTRGQQVTLRCSPISGHKSVSWYQQVLGQGPQFIFQYYEKEERGRGNFPDRFSARQFPNYSSELNVNALLLGDSALYLCASSRLAGVYEQFFGPGTRLTVL.

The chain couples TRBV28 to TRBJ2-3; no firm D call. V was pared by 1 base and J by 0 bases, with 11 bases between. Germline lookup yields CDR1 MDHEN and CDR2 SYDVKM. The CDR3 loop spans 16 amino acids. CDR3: CASSLLSGFSTDTQYF. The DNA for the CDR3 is TGTGCCAGCAGTTTATTGTCCGGGTTTAGCACAGATACGCAGTATTTT.

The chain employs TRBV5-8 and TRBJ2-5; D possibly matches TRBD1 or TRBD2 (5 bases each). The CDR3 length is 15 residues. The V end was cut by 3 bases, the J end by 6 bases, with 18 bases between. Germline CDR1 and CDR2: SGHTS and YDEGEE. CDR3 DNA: TGTGCCAGCAGCTCCTGGGGGAACCGCGTGCAGACCCAGTACTTC. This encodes CASSSWGNRVQTQYF. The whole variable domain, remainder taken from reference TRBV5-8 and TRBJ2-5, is EAGVTQSPTHLIKTRGQQATLRCSPISGHTSVYWYQQALGLGLQFLLWYDEGEERNRGNFPPRFSGRQFPNYSSELNVNALELEDSALYLCASSSWGNRVQTQYFGPGTRLLVL.

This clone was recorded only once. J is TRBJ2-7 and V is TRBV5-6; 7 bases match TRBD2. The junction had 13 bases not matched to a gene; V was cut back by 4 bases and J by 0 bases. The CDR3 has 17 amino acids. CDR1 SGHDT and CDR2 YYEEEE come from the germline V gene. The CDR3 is CASSNWHSGDSSYEQYV. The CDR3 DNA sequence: TGTGCCAGCAGCAACTGGCACAGCGGGGATAGCTCCTACGAGCAGTACGTC.

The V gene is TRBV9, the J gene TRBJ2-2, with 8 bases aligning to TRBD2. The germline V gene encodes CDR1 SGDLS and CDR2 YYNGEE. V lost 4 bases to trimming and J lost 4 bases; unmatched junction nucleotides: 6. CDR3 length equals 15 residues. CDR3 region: CASSLGLAGTGELFF. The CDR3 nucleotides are TGTGCCAGCAGCTTGGGGCTAGCGGGCACCGGGGAGCTGTTTTTT.

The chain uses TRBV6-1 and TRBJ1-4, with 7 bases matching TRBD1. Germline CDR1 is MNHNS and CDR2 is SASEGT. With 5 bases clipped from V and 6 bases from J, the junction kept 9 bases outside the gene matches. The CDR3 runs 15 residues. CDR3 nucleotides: TGTGCCAGCAGTACCACGACAGGGATAGATGAAAAACTGTTTTTT. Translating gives CASSTTTGIDEKLFF.

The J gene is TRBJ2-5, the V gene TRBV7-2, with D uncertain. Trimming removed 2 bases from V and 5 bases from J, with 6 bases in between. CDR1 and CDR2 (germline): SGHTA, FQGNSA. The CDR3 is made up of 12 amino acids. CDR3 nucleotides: TGTGCCAGCAGCTTAATTGGGGAGACCCAGTACTTC. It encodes CASSLIGETQYF.

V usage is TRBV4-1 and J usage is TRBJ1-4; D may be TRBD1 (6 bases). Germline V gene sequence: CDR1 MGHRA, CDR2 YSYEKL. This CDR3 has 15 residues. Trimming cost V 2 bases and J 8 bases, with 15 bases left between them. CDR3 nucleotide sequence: TGCGCCAGCAGCCAACCAGGGGCCGTGGGGGAAAAACTGTTTTTT. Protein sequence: CASSQPGAVGEKLFF.

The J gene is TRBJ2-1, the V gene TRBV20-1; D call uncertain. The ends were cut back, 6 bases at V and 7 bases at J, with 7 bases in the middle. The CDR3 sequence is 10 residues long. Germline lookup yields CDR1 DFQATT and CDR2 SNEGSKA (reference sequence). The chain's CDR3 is CSASTNEQFF. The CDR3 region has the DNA TGCAGTGCATCGACAAATGAGCAGTTCTTC.